These 2 T cell receptor beta chains came from one sample sequenced in a study of human T cells and chemical hapten exposure. TCRdb recomputed calls from the RACE reads with MiXCR, one row per CDR3 protein. The repertoire holds tens of thousands of distinct CDR3 sequences, with approximately 10% as singletons. The time point: patch test 1, 2 weeks after DPC sensitization. The treatment is: therapeutic diphenylcyclopropenone sensitization with weekly scalp DPC. The sequenced sample was whole blood, obtained in connection with sensitization to the hapten diphenylcyclopropenone (DPC). The receptors shown here come from a man aged 40-50 years with alopecia areata. Some clones in this sample may be carry-over from other donors' samples.

The chain has TRBV7-2 and TRBJ2-1; 13 bases fit TRBD2. This CDR3 has 14 residues. V shed 10 bases and J 9 bases; nucleotides not matched to a gene: 9. Germline-derived CDR1 and CDR2 are SGHTA and FQGNSA. For the CDR3, the DNA is TGTGCCACCTGTCCGGGACTAGCGGGATGTGAGCAGTTCTTC. It yields the protein CATCPGLAGCEQFF.

V gene TRBV20-1 combines with J gene TRBJ2-5; 14 nucleotides match TRBD2. V lost 4 bases and J lost 4; bases outside the gene matches: 2. The germline V gene encodes CDR1 DFQATT and CDR2 SNEGSKA (reference sequence). The CDR3 has 14 amino acids. CDR3 DNA sequence: TGCAGTGCTACCGGGACTAGCGGGAGAGAGACCCAGTACTTC. Translated: CSATGTSGRETQYF.